The clone carrying this T cell receptor (beta chain) has a handful of counts. Antigen unknown. TCRdb independently ran MiXCR on the reads; one entry per CDR3 protein. The table includes a few hundred thousand distinct CDR3 sequences, 25% to 30% detected once. J lost 2 bases, V lost 4 bases, and 4 bases had no gene match. This CDR3 has 16 amino acids. Germline CDR1 is SGHVS and CDR2 is FNYEAQ. These data are taken from a study of T cell repertoires in cytomegalovirus infection. The study, taken as a whole, reports: Ex vivo, HLA-C-restricted CMV-specific TCR beta clonotypes prevailed over the rest of the response.

This clonotype was sampled from a human donor in good health (CMV status not recorded). Some clones in this sample may be carry-over from other donors' samples. The starting material was cultured PBMCs, obtained from culture after CMV antigen stimulation. The chain employs TRBV7-6 and TRBJ2-5; TRBD2 aligns across 13 bases. CDR3 loop: CASSSRTSGRQETQYF. CDR3 nucleotides: TGTGCCAGCAGCTCCCGGACTAGCGGGAGACAAGAGACCCAGTACTTC.